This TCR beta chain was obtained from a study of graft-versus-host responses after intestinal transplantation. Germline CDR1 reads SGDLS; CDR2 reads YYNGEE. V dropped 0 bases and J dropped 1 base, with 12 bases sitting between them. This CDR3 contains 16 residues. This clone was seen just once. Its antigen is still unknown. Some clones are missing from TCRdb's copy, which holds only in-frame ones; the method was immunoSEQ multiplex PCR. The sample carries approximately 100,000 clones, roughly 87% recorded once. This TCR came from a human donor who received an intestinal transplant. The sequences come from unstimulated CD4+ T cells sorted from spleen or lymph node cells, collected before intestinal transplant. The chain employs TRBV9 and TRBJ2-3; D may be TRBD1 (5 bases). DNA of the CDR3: TGTGCCAGCAGCGTAGAAGGGGCCAGACGCACAGATACGCAGTATTTT. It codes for CASSVEGARRTDTQYF.